Listed below are T cell receptor beta chains from one sample, sequenced in a study of OX40 agonist ivuxolimab in advanced cancers. TCRdb's copy holds only in-frame clones and misses some; the assay was immunoSEQ multiplex PCR. The table lists about 150,000 clones, 90% of them singletons. The sample consisted of CD4+ or CD8+ T cells sorted from blood, taken in a trial of the OX40 agonist ivuxolimab. The receptors here all came from an adult with an advanced solid tumor such as melanoma, head and neck, liver or kidney cancer. Both conserved end residues are part of each CDR3. A D gene is named only where the DNA matches it firmly. The size entry is marked missing in some rows and otherwise reads once, few, many or a size class.

D gene	clone size	J gene	V gene	CDR3 DNA	CDR3 protein
TRBD1	.	TRBJ2-7	TRBV10-3	TGTGCCATCAGTGAGTCGATCGGACAGGGTACATACGAGCAGTACTTC	CAISESIGQGTYEQYF
.	.	TRBJ2-5	TRBV7-8	TGTGCCAGCACCCCGACCCGTGTCGCCCCTCAAGAGACCCAGTACTTC	CASTPTRVAPQETQYF
.	once	TRBJ2-7	TRBV6-5	TGTGCCAGCAGTTACTCTAAAGGGGAGCAGTACTTC	CASSYSKGEQYF
.	.	TRBJ1-5	TRBV2	TGTGCCAGCAGTGAACAGGGCATCAATCAGCCCCAGCATTTT	CASSEQGINQPQHF
.	.	TRBJ1-4	TRBV6-5	TGTGCCAGCAGTTACGGGGCGGGGGGAATTGGAGAAAAACTGTTTTTT	CASSYGAGGIGEKLFF
.	.	TRBJ2-7	TRBV30	TGTGCCTGGAGTGGCCAGTACGAGCAGTACTTC	CAWSGQYEQYF
.	.	TRBJ1-1	TRBV27	TGTGCCAGCAGTTTAAATCGCCGATCGAACACTGAAGCTTTCTTT	CASSLNRRSNTEAFF
.	.	TRBJ1-2	TRBV5-1	TGCGCCAGCAGCTTAGTGGGGGCCTCGGATGGCTACACCTTC	CASSLVGASDGYTF
.	.	TRBJ1-5	TRBV2	TGTGCCAGCAGTGCGACTGACGGGTTCCCGGCCCAGCATTTT	CASSATDGFPAQHF
TRBD2	.	TRBJ2-3	TRBV19	TGTGCCAGTAGTATAGGGGCTAGCGGGAATACGCAGTATTTT	CASSIGASGNTQYF
TRBD2	.	TRBJ2-1	TRBV2	TGTGCCAGCATGAGACTAGCGGGAGGGCCCAATGAGCAGTTCTTC	CASMRLAGGPNEQFF
TRBD1	.	TRBJ2-2	TRBV10-3	TGTGCCATCAGCGCAGGACAGGGTTTGTTCACCGGGGAGCTGTTTTTT	CAISAGQGLFTGELFF
.	.	TRBJ2-2	TRBV28	TGTGCCAGCAGTTTTAATACAGGGTACACCGGGGAGCTGTTTTTT	CASSFNTGYTGELFF
.	.	TRBJ1-5	TRBV6-1	TGTGCCAGCGCCGGGACGGGAGATCAGCCCCAGCATTTT	CASAGTGDQPQHF